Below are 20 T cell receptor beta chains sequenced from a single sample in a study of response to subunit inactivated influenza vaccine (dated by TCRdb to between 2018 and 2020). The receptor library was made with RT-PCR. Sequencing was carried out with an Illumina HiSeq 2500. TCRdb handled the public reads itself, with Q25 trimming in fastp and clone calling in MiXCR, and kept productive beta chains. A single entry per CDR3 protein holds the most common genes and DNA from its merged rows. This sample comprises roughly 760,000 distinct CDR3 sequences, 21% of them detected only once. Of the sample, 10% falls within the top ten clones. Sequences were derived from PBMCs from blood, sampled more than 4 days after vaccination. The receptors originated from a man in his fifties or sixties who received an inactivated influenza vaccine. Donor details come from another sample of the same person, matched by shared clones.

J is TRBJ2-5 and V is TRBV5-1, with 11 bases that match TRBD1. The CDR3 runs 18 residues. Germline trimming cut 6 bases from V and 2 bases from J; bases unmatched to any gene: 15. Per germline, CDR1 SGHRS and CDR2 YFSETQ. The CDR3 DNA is TGCGCCAGCACCCTCGGACAGGGGGCGACCTCCTATCAAGAGACCCAGTACTTC. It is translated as CASTLGQGATSYQETQYF.

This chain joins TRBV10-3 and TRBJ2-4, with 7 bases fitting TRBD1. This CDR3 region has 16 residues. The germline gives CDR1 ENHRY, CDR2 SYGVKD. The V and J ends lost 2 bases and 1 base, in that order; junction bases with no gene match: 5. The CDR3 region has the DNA TGTGCCATCAGTGAGGGACAGGTCCGGGCCAAAAACATTCAGTACTTC. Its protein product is CAISEGQVRAKNIQYF.

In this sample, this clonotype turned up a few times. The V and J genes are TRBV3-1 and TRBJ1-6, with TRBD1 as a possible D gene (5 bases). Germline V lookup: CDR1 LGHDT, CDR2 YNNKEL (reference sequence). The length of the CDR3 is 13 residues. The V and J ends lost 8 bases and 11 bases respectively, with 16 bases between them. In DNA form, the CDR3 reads TGTGCCAGCGGGACCGGAGGGACGGCACCCCTCCACTTT. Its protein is CASGTGGTAPLHF.

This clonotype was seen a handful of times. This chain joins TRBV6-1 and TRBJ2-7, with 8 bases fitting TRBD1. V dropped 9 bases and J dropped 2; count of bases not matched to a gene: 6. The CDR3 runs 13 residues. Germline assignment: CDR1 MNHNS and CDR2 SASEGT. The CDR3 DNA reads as TGTGCCAGTGGACAGGGCATCACCTACGAGCAGTACTTC. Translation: CASGQGITYEQYF.

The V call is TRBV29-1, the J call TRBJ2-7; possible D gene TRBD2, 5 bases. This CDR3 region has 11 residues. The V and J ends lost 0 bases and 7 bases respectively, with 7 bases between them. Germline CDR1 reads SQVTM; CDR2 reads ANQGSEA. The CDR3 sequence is CSVEDRGEQYF. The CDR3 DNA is TGCAGCGTTGAAGATCGGGGAGAGCAGTACTTC.

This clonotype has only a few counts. The CDR3 sequence: CSAMSSGTDTQYF. The CDR3 bases are TGCAGTGCTATGTCATCGGGCACAGATACGCAGTATTTT. The V call is TRBV20-1, the J call TRBJ2-3; D uncertain. The CDR3 has 13 residues. CDR1 DFQATT and CDR2 SNEGSKA come from the germline V gene (reference sequence). V lost 4 bases and J lost 1, with 9 bases in between.

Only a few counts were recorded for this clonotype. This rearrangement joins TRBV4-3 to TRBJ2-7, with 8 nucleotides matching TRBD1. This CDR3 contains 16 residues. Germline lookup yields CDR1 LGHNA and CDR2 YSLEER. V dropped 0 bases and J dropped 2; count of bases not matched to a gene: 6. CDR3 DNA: TGCGCCAGCAGCCAAGATGCAGGGGGCGCGCCCTACGAGCAGTACTTC. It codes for CASSQDAGGAPYEQYF.

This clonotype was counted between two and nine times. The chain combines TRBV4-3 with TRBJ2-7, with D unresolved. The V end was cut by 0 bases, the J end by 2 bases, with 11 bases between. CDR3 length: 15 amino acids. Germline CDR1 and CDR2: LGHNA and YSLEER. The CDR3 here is CASSQDRGTPYEQYF. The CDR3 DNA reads TGCGCCAGCAGCCAAGATCGTGGTACCCCCTACGAGCAGTACTTC.

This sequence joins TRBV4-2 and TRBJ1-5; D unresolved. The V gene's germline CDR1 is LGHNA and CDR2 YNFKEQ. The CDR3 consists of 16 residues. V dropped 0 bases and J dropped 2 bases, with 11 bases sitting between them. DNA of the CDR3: TGTGCCAGCAGCCAAGATGGCTTCGGGGGCAATCAGCCCCAGCATTTT. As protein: CASSQDGFGGNQPQHF.

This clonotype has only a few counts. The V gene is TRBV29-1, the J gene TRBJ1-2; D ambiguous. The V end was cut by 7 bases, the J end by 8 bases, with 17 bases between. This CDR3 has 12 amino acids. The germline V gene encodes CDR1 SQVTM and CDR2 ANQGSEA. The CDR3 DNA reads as TGCAGCGGTACACAACCAGGATGGGGCTACACCTTC. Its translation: CSGTQPGWGYTF.

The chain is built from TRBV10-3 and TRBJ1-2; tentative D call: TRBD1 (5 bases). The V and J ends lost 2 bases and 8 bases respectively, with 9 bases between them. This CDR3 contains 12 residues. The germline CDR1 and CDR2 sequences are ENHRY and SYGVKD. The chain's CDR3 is CAISEPGQGYTF. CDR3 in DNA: TGTGCCATCAGTGAGCCGGGGCAGGGCTACACCTTC.

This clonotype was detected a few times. The DNA for the CDR3 is TGTGCCAGCACCGAAGGGCTCCCAGGGGGTTACAATGAGCAGTTCTTC. It encodes CASTEGLPGGYNEQFF. The chain has TRBV6-2 or TRBV6-3 and TRBJ2-1, with 7 bases aligning to TRBD1. Trimming took 7 bases from V and 4 from J; bases not matched to a gene: 13. Germline V CDR1 and CDR2: MNHEY, SVGEGT. The CDR3 has 16 amino acids.

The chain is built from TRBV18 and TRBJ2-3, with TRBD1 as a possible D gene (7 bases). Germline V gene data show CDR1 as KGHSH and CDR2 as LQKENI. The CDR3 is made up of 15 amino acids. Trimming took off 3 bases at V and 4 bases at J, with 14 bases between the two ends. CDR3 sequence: CASSPNQGGADTQYF. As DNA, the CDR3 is TGTGCCAGCTCACCGAACCAGGGGGGAGCAGATACGCAGTATTTT.

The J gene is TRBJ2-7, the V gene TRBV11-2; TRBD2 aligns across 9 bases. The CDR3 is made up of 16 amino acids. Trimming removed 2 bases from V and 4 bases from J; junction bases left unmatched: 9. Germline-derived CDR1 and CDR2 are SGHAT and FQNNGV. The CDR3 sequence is CASSLSPLRGGYEQYF. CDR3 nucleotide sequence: TGTGCCAGCAGCTTAAGCCCTTTGCGGGGGGGGTACGAGCAGTACTTC.

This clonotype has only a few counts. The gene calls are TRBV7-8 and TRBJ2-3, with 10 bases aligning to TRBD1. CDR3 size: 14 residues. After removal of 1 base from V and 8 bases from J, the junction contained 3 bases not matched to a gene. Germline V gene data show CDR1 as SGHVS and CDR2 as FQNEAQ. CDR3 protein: CASSLVGDRGTQYF. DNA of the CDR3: TGTGCCAGCAGCTTAGTGGGGGACAGGGGTACGCAGTATTTT.

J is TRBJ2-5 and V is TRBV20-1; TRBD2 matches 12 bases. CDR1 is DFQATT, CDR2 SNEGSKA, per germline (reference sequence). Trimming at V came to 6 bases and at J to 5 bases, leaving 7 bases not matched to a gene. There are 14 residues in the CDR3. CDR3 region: CSALLAGGSETQYF. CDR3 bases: TGCAGTGCACTACTAGCGGGAGGCTCGGAGACCCAGTACTTC.

The CDR3 sequence is CASTSQGETQYF. The CDR3 nucleotides are TGTGCCAGCACCTCCCAAGGGGAGACCCAGTACTTC. The V gene is TRBV3-1, the J gene TRBJ2-5; D remains ambiguous. Germline V gene sequence: CDR1 LGHDT, CDR2 YNNKEL (reference sequence). V was pared by 7 bases and J by 5 bases, with 11 bases between. CDR3 length equals 12 residues.

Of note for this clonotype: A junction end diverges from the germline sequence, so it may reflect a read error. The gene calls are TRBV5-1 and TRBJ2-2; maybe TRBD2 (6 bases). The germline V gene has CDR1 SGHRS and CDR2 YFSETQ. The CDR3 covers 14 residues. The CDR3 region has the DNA TGCGCCAGTAGGGGACTGATGAACATCGGGGAGCTGTTTTTT. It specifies CASRGLMNIGELFF.

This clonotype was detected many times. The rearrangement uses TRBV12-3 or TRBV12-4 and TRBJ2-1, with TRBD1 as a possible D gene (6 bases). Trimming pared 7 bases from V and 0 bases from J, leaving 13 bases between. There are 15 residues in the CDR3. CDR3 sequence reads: CASIRGGSSYNEQFF. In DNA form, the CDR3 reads TGTGCCAGCATAAGAGGGGGTAGCTCCTACAATGAGCAGTTCTTC.

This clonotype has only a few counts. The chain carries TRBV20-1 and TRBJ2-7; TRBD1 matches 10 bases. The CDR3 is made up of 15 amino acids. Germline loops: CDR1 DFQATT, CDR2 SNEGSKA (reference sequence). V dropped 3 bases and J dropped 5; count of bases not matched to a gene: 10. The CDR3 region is CSASFRGQGFDEQYF. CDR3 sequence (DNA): TGCAGTGCTAGTTTCCGGGGACAGGGGTTTGACGAGCAGTACTTC.